The sequence of this TCR beta chain was determined in a study of beta chain features in type 1 diabetes. Regarding the study as a whole: Within the patient group, naive, central memory and Treg TCRB repertoires appeared more similar to each other than within healthy donors.

cDNA synthesis used the whole RNA isolate, giving expressed TCRB sequences. Sequenced naive, central memory and regulatory T cell samples produced an average of around 4 million reads. The method was immunoSEQ multiplex PCR; TCRdb's version includes in-frame clones alone and lacks a portion of them. The data show 900,000 or so clones, 15% to 20% seen once. In this sample, this clone turned up a few times. Its antigen remains unidentified. The same CDR3 also results from other DNA sequences found in this sample. CD45RO/CCR7/CD25/CD127/CD95/CD27 sorting isolated CD4+ naive, central memory, regulatory and stem cell-like memory cells. CDR1 KGHSH and CDR2 LQKENI come from the germline V gene. With 5 bases removed from V and 1 base from J, the gap between germline ends came to 3 bases. The CDR3 consists of 13 residues.

This TCR was sampled from a woman between 18 and 30 years old in good health. Sequenced material: naive CD4+ T cells from blood. The gene calls are TRBV18 and TRBJ2-6; no clear D. CDR3 region: CASSISGANVLTF. CDR3 nucleotide sequence: TGTGCCAGCTCAATTTCTGGGGCCAACGTCCTGACTTTC. Full variable domain (remainder filled in from reference TRBV18 and TRBJ2-6): NAGVMQNPRHLVRRRGQEARLRCSPMKGHSHVYWYRQLPEEGLKFMVYLQKENIIDESGMPKERFSAEFPKEGPSILRIQQVVRGDSAAYFCASSISGANVLTFGAGSRLTVL.